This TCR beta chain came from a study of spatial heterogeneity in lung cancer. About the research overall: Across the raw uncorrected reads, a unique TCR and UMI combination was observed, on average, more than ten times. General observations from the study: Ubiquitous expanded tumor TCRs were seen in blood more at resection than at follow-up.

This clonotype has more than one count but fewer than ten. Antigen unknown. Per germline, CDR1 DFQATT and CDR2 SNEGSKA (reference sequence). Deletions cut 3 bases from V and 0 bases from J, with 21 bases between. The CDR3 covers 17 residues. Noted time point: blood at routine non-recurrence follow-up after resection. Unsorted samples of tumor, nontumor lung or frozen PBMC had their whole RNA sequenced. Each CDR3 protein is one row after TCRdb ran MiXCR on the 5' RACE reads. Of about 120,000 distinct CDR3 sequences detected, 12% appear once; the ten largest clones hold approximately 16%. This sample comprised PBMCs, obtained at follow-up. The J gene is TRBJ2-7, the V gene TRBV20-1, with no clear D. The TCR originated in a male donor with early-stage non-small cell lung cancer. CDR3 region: CSASGPVTTLSSYEQYF. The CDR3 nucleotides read TGCAGTGCTAGTGGTCCCGTTACGACGTTGAGCTCCTACGAGCAGTACTTC.